The 26 T cell receptor beta chains presented below share a single source sample, sequenced in a study of memory CD4+ T cells and cytomegalovirus serostatus. The data were produced by immunoSEQ multiplex PCR, yet TCRdb's version contains in-frame clones alone and is incomplete. The sample includes around 76,000 clones, about 78% of them seen just once. The sort gate was single viable CD3+CD4+CD8-CD45RO+ cells for memory CD4+ T cells. Sequenced material: memory CD4+ T cells from blood. These receptors were collected from an adult in good health and CMV-seropositive.

The gene calls are TRBV7-9 and TRBJ1-4, with 9 bases fitting TRBD1. Germline values: CDR1 SEHNR, CDR2 FQNEAQ (reference sequence). V shed 6 bases, J shed 7 bases, and the junction held 9 bases outside the gene matches. There are 15 residues in the CDR3. CDR3 in DNA: TGTGCCAGCAGTCGCACGGACAGGGGTGGTGAAAAACTGTTTTTT. Protein product: CASSRTDRGGEKLFF. Complete variable domain (other parts from reference TRBV7-9 and TRBJ1-4): DTGVSQNPRHKITKRGQNVTFRCDPISEHNRLYWYRQTLGQGPEFLTYFQNEAQLEKSRLLSDRFSAERPKGSFSTLEIQRTEQGDSAMYLCASSRTDRGGEKLFFGSGTQLSVL.

The V and J genes are TRBV5-1 and TRBJ1-1, with D unresolved. The germline V gene encodes CDR1 SGHRS and CDR2 YFSETQ. CDR3 length equals 15 residues. V shed 0 bases and J shed 1 base, with 10 bases lying between them. CDR3 protein: CASSLVLDPNTEAFF. The DNA of the CDR3 is TGCGCCAGCAGCTTGGTATTGGATCCGAACACTGAAGCTTTCTTT.

The rearrangement joins TRBV6-1 to TRBJ1-5, with D tentatively TRBD1 (5 bases). The CDR3 runs to 18 residues. CDR1 is MNHNS and CDR2 is SASEGT in the germline V gene. V lost 2 bases and J 1 base, leaving 18 bases between the germline ends. The CDR3 here is CASSESGTKAASNQPQHF. The DNA for the CDR3 is TGTGCCAGCAGTGAATCGGGGACCAAAGCGGCCAGCAATCAGCCCCAGCATTTT.

The chain links TRBV5-5 to TRBJ1-1, with D unresolved. CDR3 length: 17 residues. Germline assignment: CDR1 SGHKS and CDR2 YYEKEE (reference sequence). The V gene lost 4 bases and the J gene lost 3 bases, with 22 bases spanning the gap. The CDR3 nucleotides read TGTGCCAGCAGCCCCCTGGGGTTGAGGGATGAGGACACTGAAGCTTTCTTT. Its protein is CASSPLGLRDEDTEAFF.

This CDR3 is CASKRYSNQPQHF. The CDR3 bases are TGTGCCAGCAAAAGGTATAGCAATCAGCCCCAGCATTTT. This rearrangement joins TRBV2 to TRBJ1-5; D unresolved. The germline V and J ends were trimmed by 7 bases and 0 bases, with 7 bases remaining between them. Germline V lookup: CDR1 SNHLY, CDR2 FYNNEI. The CDR3 has 13 residues.

The count of this clone is one. J is TRBJ1-2 and V is TRBV27, with 7 bases matching TRBD1. CDR3 length equals 15 residues. After removal of 2 bases from V and 3 bases from J, the junction contained 6 bases not matched to a gene. Looked up from germline, CDR1 is MNHEY and CDR2 is SMNVEV (reference sequence). The DNA for the CDR3 is TGTGCCAGCAGTTTAAGGGGGACAGCTTACTATGGCTACACCTTC. Translating it yields CASSLRGTAYYGYTF.

This clone showed up just a few times. This chain links TRBV27 with TRBJ2-3; D not resolved. V gave up 5 bases and J gave up 10 bases, with 16 bases separating them. Germline loops: CDR1 MNHEY, CDR2 SMNVEV (reference sequence). The CDR3 runs to 13 residues. CDR3 residues: CASSPGPDSAQYF. Written as DNA, the CDR3 is TGTGCCAGCAGTCCGGGCCCCGACTCCGCGCAGTATTTT.

V usage is TRBV5-8 and J usage is TRBJ2-2; tentatively, D is TRBD1 or TRBD2 (5 bases each). CDR1 is SGHTS, CDR2 YDEGEE, per germline. Deletions cut 0 bases from V and 7 bases from J, with 19 bases between. The CDR3 runs to 17 residues. CDR3 sequence (DNA): TGTGCCAGCAGCTTGGAGGGACGGATGTTACGAGTCGGGGAGCTGTTTTTT. Translated: CASSLEGRMLRVGELFF.

The rearrangement joins TRBV29-1 to TRBJ1-3; D remains unclear. Germline lookup yields CDR1 SQVTM and CDR2 ANQGSEA. The CDR3 is made up of 15 amino acids. The V gene lost 5 bases and the J gene lost 0 bases, with 14 bases spanning the gap. For the CDR3, the DNA is TGCAGCGTTCCTTTGGACGCGAGCTCTGGAAACACCATATATTTT. This codes for CSVPLDASSGNTIYF.

The CDR3 sequence: CASSLEGLVPVEQYF. The DNA of the CDR3 is TGCGCCAGCAGCTTGGAGGGACTAGTCCCCGTCGAGCAGTACTTC. The chain recombines TRBV5-1 with TRBJ2-7; TRBD2 matches at 8 bases. Germline V gene data show CDR1 as SGHRS and CDR2 as YFSETQ. Trimming cost V 0 bases and J 6 bases; bases outside gene matches: 8. The CDR3 runs 15 residues.

The CDR3 here is CASSPLLELNIQYF. Here the CDR3 DNA reads TGTGCCAGCTCACCACTTCTAGAATTAAACATTCAGTACTTC. V usage is TRBV18 and J usage is TRBJ2-4; D is ambiguous. The length of the CDR3 is 14 residues. Per the germline V gene, CDR1 is KGHSH and CDR2 is LQKENI. V dropped 1 base and J dropped 6 bases, with 10 bases sitting between them.

The chain carries TRBV5-1 and TRBJ1-1; TRBD1 is a possible D gene (6 bases). Trimming shortened V by 0 bases and J by 0 bases, and 15 bases separated the two germline ends. Germline values: CDR1 SGHRS, CDR2 YFSETQ. CDR3 length: 17 residues. The CDR3 region has the DNA TGCGCCAGCAGCTTGGGTGGCAGGGGAGGAGTGAACACTGAAGCTTTCTTT. This encodes CASSLGGRGGVNTEAFF.

The chain is built from TRBV5-1 and TRBJ2-2; a weak D match, TRBD2 (5 bases). CDR3 size: 14 residues. Between the trimmed V and J ends, which lost 1 base and 6 bases, there was a span of 10 bases. Germline-derived CDR1 and CDR2 are SGHRS and YFSETQ. This CDR3 is CASSLLEGAGELFF. CDR3 in DNA: TGCGCCAGCAGCTTGCTAGAGGGAGCCGGGGAGCTGTTTTTT.

The rearrangement links TRBV5-6 to TRBJ2-7; D might be TRBD1 (7 bases). The CDR3 has 15 residues. V was pared by 1 base and J by 6 bases, with 17 bases between. The V gene's germline CDR1 is SGHDT and CDR2 YYEEEE. The CDR3 DNA reads TGTGCCAGCAGCTTGTATCCAGGGGGGCAGCGCGAGCAGTACTTC. It specifies CASSLYPGGQREQYF.

The chain employs TRBV27 and TRBJ2-3; possibly TRBD2 for D (6 bases). Trimming removed 2 bases at V and 0 bases at J, with 9 bases between. This CDR3 has 15 residues. In germline, CDR1 is MNHEY, CDR2 SMNVEV (reference sequence). The CDR3 DNA reads as TGTGCCAGCAGTTTAGATGGGAGGAGCACAGATACGCAGTATTTT. This codes for CASSLDGRSTDTQYF.

The rearrangement joins TRBV10-1 to TRBJ2-1; TRBD1 matches at 8 bases. This CDR3 is built from 13 residues. The germline gives CDR1 WNHNN, CDR2 SYGVQD (reference sequence). V shed 6 bases and J 8 bases; nucleotides not matched to a gene: 6. CDR3 sequence (DNA): TGCGCCAGCAGCTACAGGGGGAAGGATGAGCAGTTCTTC. Translated, it gives CASSYRGKDEQFF.

The J gene is TRBJ1-1, the V gene TRBV5-1; D gene ambiguous. The V end lost 0 bases, the J end lost 11 bases, and 11 bases lay between the germline ends. The CDR3 runs to 12 residues. The germline gives CDR1 SGHRS, CDR2 YFSETQ. The CDR3 sequence is CASSLEGYDAFF. The CDR3 region has the DNA TGCGCCAGCAGCTTGGAAGGCTACGACGCTTTCTTT.

This clone was seen only a few times. This sample includes further DNA sequences coding for the same CDR3. The chain couples TRBV27 to TRBJ1-1; D remains ambiguous. The CDR3 contains 13 residues. The germline CDR1 and CDR2 sequences are MNHEY and SMNVEV (reference sequence). Trimming cost V 2 bases and J 2 bases, with 6 bases left between them. In DNA, the CDR3 is TGTGCCAGCAGTTTACGACGAAACACTGAAGCTTTCTTT. Translating it yields CASSLRRNTEAFF.

Notes on this clone: At the DNA level, this CDR3 is encoded by other sequences in the same sample as well. The chain couples TRBV28 to TRBJ1-5, with a possible D match to TRBD1 (6 bases). Trimming stripped 2 bases from V and 1 base from J, with 6 bases between. This CDR3 spans 14 amino acids. CDR1 and CDR2 from the germline V gene are MDHEN and SYDVKM. This CDR3 reads CASSLGQSNQPQHF. CDR3 nucleotide sequence: TGTGCCAGCAGTTTAGGACAGAGCAATCAGCCCCAGCATTTT.

As concerns this clone: The same CDR3 also results from other DNA sequences found in this sample. The chain carries TRBV6-6 and TRBJ1-1, with TRBD1 matching over 8 bases. This CDR3 is built from 13 residues. V shed 5 bases and J 4 bases; nucleotides not matched to a gene: 3. The V gene's germline CDR1 is MNHNY and CDR2 SVGAGI (reference sequence). CDR3 sequence (DNA): TGTGCCAGCAGTCGCACAGGGGGCACTGAAGCTTTCTTT. Protein sequence: CASSRTGGTEAFF.

This chain links TRBV19 with TRBJ2-6; TRBD2 is a possible D gene (6 bases). Germline V CDR1 and CDR2: LNHDA, SQIVND (reference sequence). Trimming took off 3 bases at V and 14 bases at J, with 17 bases between the two ends. The CDR3 totals 14 residues. In nucleotides, the CDR3 is TGTGCCAGTAGTATGTCTGCGGGGCCCCAAATCCTGACTTTC. Amino acids: CASSMSAGPQILTF.

This chain uses TRBV19 with TRBJ2-7; D is uncertain. CDR3 length: 15 residues. The V end lost 5 bases, the J end lost 0 bases, and 14 bases lay between the germline ends. Germline values: CDR1 LNHDA, CDR2 SQIVND (reference sequence). CDR3 bases: TGTGCCAGTAGTTCCTCTCGAGTTTTCTCCTACGAGCAGTACTTC. It translates to CASSSSRVFSYEQYF. Full variable domain (remainder filled in from reference TRBV19 and TRBJ2-7): DGGITQSPKYLFRKEGQNVTLSCEQNLNHDAMYWYRQDPGQGLRLIYYSQIVNDFQKGDIAEGYSVSREKKESFPLTVTSAQKNPTAFYLCASSSSRVFSYEQYFGPGTRLTVT.

V is TRBV7-9 and J is TRBJ1-5; D possibly corresponds to TRBD1 (5 bases). CDR1 and CDR2 (germline): SEHNR, FQNEAQ (reference sequence). The CDR3 has 15 amino acids. V shed 5 bases and J shed 7 bases, with 18 bases lying between them. The CDR3 loop is CASSTSGGSWQPQHF. DNA of the CDR3: TGTGCCAGCAGCACCTCCGGGGGTTCATGGCAGCCCCAGCATTTT.

This chain connects TRBV27 to TRBJ1-5; D remains unclear. The CDR3 has 14 amino acids. V lost 6 bases to trimming and J lost 1 base, with 10 bases between them. Germline CDR1 is MNHEY and CDR2 is SMNVEV (reference sequence). The CDR3 nucleotides read TGTGCCAGCAGCCCCGGTTGGAGCAATCAGCCCCAGCATTTT. It yields the protein CASSPGWSNQPQHF.

This chain connects TRBV18 to TRBJ1-3; 7 nucleotides align to TRBD1. The germline V gene has CDR1 KGHSH and CDR2 LQKENI. V gave up 3 bases and J gave up 4 bases; unmatched junction bases: 12. This CDR3 is built from 17 residues. CDR3 in amino acids: CASSPLPPGQRGNTIYF. The CDR3 DNA reads as TGTGCCAGCTCACCCCTCCCTCCGGGACAGCGAGGAAACACCATATATTTT.

The rearrangement uses TRBV5-4 and TRBJ2-5, with D possibly called TRBD1 or TRBD2 (5 bases each). CDR1 and CDR2 (germline): SGHNT, YYREEE (reference sequence). V lost 3 bases and J 4 bases, leaving 16 bases between the germline ends. The CDR3 contains 15 residues. CDR3 coding DNA: TGTGCCAGCAGCTCCCGTTCAGGGAGTCGAGAGACCCAGTACTTC. Its translation: CASSSRSGSRETQYF.